One sample yielded the 13 T cell receptor beta chains listed below, sequenced in a study of blood T cell repertoires in COVID-19. Clones were sequenced by immunoSEQ multiplex PCR, and TCRdb holds only the in-frame ones, with some missing. The table includes 200,000 to 250,000 clones, over 65% detected once. The sample was PBMCs or T cells enriched from blood (not recorded which). These receptors all come from a woman aged 60-75 years who had recovered from COVID-19.

The V and J genes are TRBV7-2 and TRBJ1-2; 9 nucleotides line up with TRBD1. V was pared by 1 base and J by 4 bases, with 10 bases of the junction left unmatched. The CDR3 consists of 17 residues. Per the germline V gene, CDR1 is SGHTA and CDR2 is FQGNSA. This chain's CDR3 is CASSLGLNRGRVYGYTF. The CDR3 region has the DNA TGTGCCAGCAGCTTAGGGCTAAACAGGGGGCGGGTCTATGGCTACACCTTC. The entire variable domain, with the rest obtained from reference TRBV7-2 and TRBJ1-2, is as follows: GAGVSQSPSNKVTEKGKDVELRCDPISGHTALYWYRQSLGQGLEFLIYFQGNSAPDKSGLPSDRFSAERTGGSVSTLTIQRTQQEDSAVYLCASSLGLNRGRVYGYTFGSGTRLTVV.

This clone was counted a few times. The chain carries TRBV2 and TRBJ2-7, with D maybe TRBD2 (5 bases). This CDR3 comprises 11 residues. V lost 7 bases and J lost 6, with 10 bases in between. Germline CDR1 SNHLY, CDR2 FYNNEI. This CDR3 reads CASNGAAEQYF. The CDR3, as DNA: TGTGCCAGCAACGGAGCGGCCGAGCAGTACTTC.

The rearrangement uses TRBV10-3 and TRBJ1-3; 8 positions agree with TRBD1. This CDR3 spans 13 amino acids. Germline-derived CDR1 and CDR2 are ENHRY and SYGVKD. V lost 9 bases and J lost 5; bases outside the gene matches: 6. CDR3 sequence: CAISAGGRNTIYF. The DNA for the CDR3 is TGTGCCATAAGCGCAGGGGGCAGAAACACCATATATTTT.

This chain links TRBV29-1 with TRBJ2-5, with TRBD2 identical over 8 bases. V lost 6 bases to trimming and J lost 2 bases; unmatched junction nucleotides: 2. Germline V CDR1 and CDR2: SQVTM, ANQGSEA. This CDR3 spans 12 amino acids. CDR3 nucleotides: TGCAGCGTCCGGGAGGGGCAAGAGACCCAGTACTTC. It codes for CSVREGQETQYF.

V is TRBV19 and J is TRBJ1-5, with TRBD1 identical over 10 bases. The CDR3 covers 12 residues. V dropped 11 bases and J dropped 4; count of bases not matched to a gene: 2. Germline V gene sequence: CDR1 LNHDA, CDR2 SQIVND (reference sequence). The CDR3 DNA is TGTGCCGGGGGACAGGGGAATCAGCCCCAGCATTTT. Protein: CAGGQGNQPQHF. Filled out from reference TRBV19 and TRBJ1-5, the complete variable domain reads DGGITQSPKYLFRKEGQNVTLSCEQNLNHDAMYWYRQDPGQGLRLIYYSQIVNDFQKGDIAEGYSVSREKKESFPLTVTSAQKNPTAFYLCAGGQGNQPQHFGDGTRLSIL.

The chain carries TRBV19 and TRBJ1-4; D perhaps matches TRBD1 (5 bases). The length of the CDR3 is 15 residues. Germline values: CDR1 LNHDA, CDR2 SQIVND (reference sequence). V shed 2 bases and J shed 5 bases, with 12 bases lying between them. This chain's CDR3 is CASSINRQQNEKLFF. The CDR3 DNA is TGTGCCAGTAGTATAAATCGACAGCAAAATGAAAAACTGTTTTTT. The variable domain in full, completed from reference TRBV19 and TRBJ1-4, reads DGGITQSPKYLFRKEGQNVTLSCEQNLNHDAMYWYRQDPGQGLRLIYYSQIVNDFQKGDIAEGYSVSREKKESFPLTVTSAQKNPTAFYLCASSINRQQNEKLFFGSGTQLSVL.

V is TRBV3-1 (or the pseudogene TRBV3-2) and J is TRBJ1-5; D may be TRBD1 (6 bases). This CDR3 has 16 amino acids. V was trimmed by 1 base and J by 6 bases, leaving 16 bases between them. The germline V gene encodes CDR1 LGHDT and CDR2 YNNKEL (reference sequence). DNA of the CDR3: TGTGCCAGCAGCCAAGGGGCGGGGGGCCCTGCTCAGCCCCAGCATTTT. This translates into CASSQGAGGPAQPQHF.

The genes are TRBV29-1 and TRBJ2-1, with 8 bases matching TRBD2. Germline V gene lookup returns CDR1 SQVTM and CDR2 ANQGSEA. With V trimmed by 4 bases and J by 6 bases, 8 bases remained unmatched. The CDR3 length is 14 residues. The CDR3 here is CSVVASGRPNEQFF. In DNA, the CDR3 is TGCAGCGTTGTTGCTAGCGGGCGGCCCAATGAGCAGTTCTTC.

The rearrangement joins TRBV11-2 to TRBJ1-2; D unclear. Trimming stripped 1 base from V and 8 bases from J, with 11 bases between. This CDR3 contains 13 residues. Germline lookup yields CDR1 SGHAT and CDR2 FQNNGV. In DNA form, the CDR3 reads TGTGCCAGCAGCTTAGGACGTCGAGGGGGCTACACCTTC. Protein product: CASSLGRRGGYTF.

This sequence joins TRBV2 and TRBJ2-7; 8 bases are a match to TRBD1. V dropped 6 bases and J dropped 6; count of bases not matched to a gene: 7. Germline CDR1 is SNHLY and CDR2 is FYNNEI. The CDR3 sequence is 13 residues long. The CDR3 reads CASREQGAGEQYF. CDR3 nucleotide sequence: TGTGCCAGCAGGGAGCAGGGGGCAGGCGAGCAGTACTTC.

The rearrangement joins TRBV10-3 to TRBJ1-5, with D perhaps matching TRBD1 (5 bases). V was shortened by 4 bases and J by 5 bases, with 12 bases between the two germline ends. In germline, CDR1 is ENHRY, CDR2 SYGVKD. This CDR3 region has 14 residues. The CDR3 loop reads CAISGGRADQPQHF. CDR3 in DNA: TGTGCCATCAGTGGTGGCAGGGCCGATCAGCCCCAGCATTTT.

V usage is TRBV9 and J usage is TRBJ2-7; perhaps TRBD1 as D (7 bases). The V end lost 0 bases, the J end lost 6 bases, and 13 bases lay between the germline ends. Per germline, CDR1 SGDLS and CDR2 YYNGEE. The CDR3 runs 14 residues. CDR3 loop: CASSVVGQGGEQYF. CDR3 nucleotides: TGTGCCAGCAGCGTAGTGGGGCAGGGGGGCGAGCAGTACTTC.

The chain links TRBV29-1 to TRBJ2-7; D not certain. The length of the CDR3 is 12 residues. Germline lookup yields CDR1 SQVTM and CDR2 ANQGSEA. Trimming left V 4 bases short and J 0 bases short, with 7 bases between. In DNA, the CDR3 is TGCAGCGTTGTCCCGTCCTCCTACGAGCAGTACTTC. This sequence encodes CSVVPSSYEQYF.